What follows describes a single T cell receptor beta chain. Its antigen remains unknown. The sample is drawn from a study of radiation and T cells in renal cell carcinoma. Findings of the study overall: In blood, top tumor clones expanded by 2 weeks, shrinking by 4.

The CDR3 has 15 residues. V lost 7 bases to trimming and J lost 3 bases; unmatched junction nucleotides: 8. CDR1 is MNHEY, CDR2 SVGAGI, per germline. Here immunoSEQ multiplex PCR was the method, and the copy in TCRdb shows in-frame clones only, minus some. This table has approximately 120,000 clones, roughly 80% appearing once. The time point denotes: baseline pretreatment blood. Specified treatment: 15 Gy SBRT to primary tumor, nephrectomy 4 weeks later. Radiation-treated patients gave blood at baseline, week 2 and week 4. Clear cell pathology was present in this patient's renal cell carcinoma. This sequence originates from a woman between 55 and 75 years old with renal cell carcinoma. V gene TRBV6-5 combines with J gene TRBJ2-7; 11 positions agree with TRBD1. The sample in question was blood, obtained from a patient whose treatment included radiotherapy and nephrectomy. The chain's CDR3 is CASTADGTGGYEQYF. The CDR3 nucleotides are TGTGCCAGCACTGCGGACGGGACAGGGGGCTACGAGCAGTACTTC.